These T cell receptor beta chains were read from a single sample in a study of cytomegalovirus exposure and HLA in healthy donors. The repertoire was sequenced with immunoSEQ multiplex PCR; TCRdb's copy has only in-frame clones and lacks some. Found here are about 220,000 clones, around 88% of them singletons; the top ten hold 2.9%. The sample comprised PBMCs. These TCRs come from a woman between 18 and 29 years old in good health and CMV-seronegative. CDR3s include the opening cysteine and the closing phenylalanine or tryptophan. The D gene is left open where the match is weak. The listing skips clone size in some rows; elsewhere it reads once, few, many or a size class.

v_gene: TRBV10-3
d_gene: TRBD1
abundance: -
CDR3aa: CAISELDRDQYGYTF

v_gene: TRBV4-2
d_gene: -
abundance: -
CDR3aa: CASSQTGGFTSGQRETQYF

v_gene: TRBV4-2
d_gene: TRBD1
abundance: -
CDR3aa: CASSVRTGETDTQYF

v_gene: TRBV4-2
d_gene: -
abundance: -
CDR3aa: CASSQEGHELGNTIYF

v_gene: TRBV28
d_gene: -
abundance: -
CDR3aa: CASSIKTGFQPQHF

v_gene: TRBV27
d_gene: TRBD2
abundance: -
CDR3aa: CASSLSGRHKQETQYF

v_gene: TRBV6-4
d_gene: TRBD1
abundance: -
CDR3aa: CASSDPSGTAVTDTQYF

v_gene: TRBV30
d_gene: -
abundance: once
CDR3aa: CAWDYSGSSYNEQFF

v_gene: TRBV2
d_gene: -
abundance: -
CDR3aa: CASRKPGGIDTQYF

v_gene: TRBV5-6
d_gene: -
abundance: -
CDR3aa: CASSLAIVSGNTIYF

v_gene: TRBV27
d_gene: TRBD1
abundance: -
CDR3aa: CASSPRDRGNTEAFF

v_gene: TRBV7-8
d_gene: -
abundance: -
CDR3aa: CASSPAGINEQFF

v_gene: TRBV28
d_gene: TRBD1
abundance: -
CDR3aa: CASSSPAGQGFTEAFF

v_gene: TRBV5-8
d_gene: -
abundance: -
CDR3aa: CASSLGFEGQGGEETQYF

v_gene: TRBV6-6
d_gene: TRBD2
abundance: -
CDR3aa: CASSRGTSGYNEQFF

v_gene: TRBV28
d_gene: -
abundance: few
CDR3aa: CASSYYTIRDTLNQPQHF

v_gene: TRBV5-6
d_gene: TRBD1
abundance: once
CDR3aa: CASRGQGNTEAFF

v_gene: TRBV7-9
d_gene: -
abundance: -
CDR3aa: CASSLVGTSSYNEQFF

v_gene: TRBV29-1
d_gene: TRBD2
abundance: -
CDR3aa: CSVKGLAERSSYNEQFF

v_gene: TRBV7-8
d_gene: -
abundance: -
CDR3aa: CASSLGGSQPQHF

v_gene: TRBV11-3
d_gene: TRBD2
abundance: -
CDR3aa: CASSSEAGVQFF

v_gene: TRBV18
d_gene: -
abundance: once
CDR3aa: CASSPPGGFENEAFF

v_gene: TRBV6-5
d_gene: -
abundance: -
CDR3aa: CASSYGRPQMGYEQYF

v_gene: TRBV7-2
d_gene: TRBD2
abundance: -
CDR3aa: CASSSGGYGELFF

v_gene: TRBV4-1
d_gene: TRBD1
abundance: -
CDR3aa: CASSLHGQGTNEQFF

v_gene: TRBV28
d_gene: TRBD2
abundance: many
CDR3aa: CASSPGGRASGELFF

v_gene: TRBV13
d_gene: -
abundance: -
CDR3aa: CAFKGALTDTQYF

v_gene: TRBV27
d_gene: -
abundance: -
CDR3aa: CASSFTEENTEAFF

v_gene: TRBV27
d_gene: TRBD2
abundance: -
CDR3aa: CASSSPRGGTDEQYF

v_gene: TRBV29-1
d_gene: -
abundance: -
CDR3aa: CSVGGGRETQYF

v_gene: TRBV2
d_gene: TRBD1
abundance: -
CDR3aa: CASSEAMGQGMSPSGANVLTF

v_gene: TRBV5-4
d_gene: TRBD2
abundance: -
CDR3aa: CASRPEPGLVNTGELFF

v_gene: TRBV19
d_gene: TRBD1
abundance: -
CDR3aa: CASLGLDRPNQPQHF

v_gene: TRBV30
d_gene: -
abundance: -
CDR3aa: CAWRIRSTDTQYF

v_gene: TRBV4-1
d_gene: -
abundance: -
CDR3aa: CASSQIGGLGEQYF

v_gene: TRBV23-1
d_gene: TRBD2
abundance: -
CDR3aa: CASSQSNGGTSGTLAKNIQYF

v_gene: TRBV28
d_gene: -
abundance: -
CDR3aa: CASSLLDTASIYTGELFF

v_gene: TRBV28
d_gene: -
abundance: -
CDR3aa: CASRQGYQPQHF

v_gene: TRBV25-1
d_gene: TRBD2
abundance: once
CDR3aa: CASAEGLAGWSDTQYF

v_gene: TRBV27
d_gene: TRBD1
abundance: -
CDR3aa: CASSSRGPTGELFF

v_gene: TRBV7-8
d_gene: -
abundance: -
CDR3aa: CASSLAGGGYTF

v_gene: TRBV5-6
d_gene: TRBD2
abundance: -
CDR3aa: CASRASGRYGPNNEQFF

v_gene: TRBV5-1
d_gene: -
abundance: -
CDR3aa: CASSFQGIGQETQYF

v_gene: TRBV7-9
d_gene: TRBD1
abundance: once
CDR3aa: CASSFPPSGTGVYGYTF

v_gene: TRBV19
d_gene: -
abundance: -
CDR3aa: CATLGAGGDSYEQYF

v_gene: TRBV15
d_gene: TRBD2
abundance: -
CDR3aa: CATSRDRTSGPGAQYF

v_gene: TRBV2
d_gene: -
abundance: once
CDR3aa: CASRKEVRNNEQFF

v_gene: TRBV29-1
d_gene: TRBD2
abundance: -
CDR3aa: CSAWSPSGRLNEQFF

v_gene: TRBV9
d_gene: -
abundance: -
CDR3aa: CASSGEDYGYTF